These T cell receptor beta chains were read from a single sample in a study of shared T cell receptors in the human thymus. Here immunoSEQ multiplex PCR was the method, and the copy in TCRdb shows in-frame clones only, minus some. The data contain about 380,000 clones, 95% of them singletons. The sequencing input was thymocytes. These receptors all come from a human donor. Each CDR3 is given with its conserved first and last residue.

v_call: TRBV5-1
j_call: TRBJ2-3
cdr3_aa: CASSLEEGRGLEDTQYF

v_call: TRBV28
j_call: TRBJ2-3
cdr3_aa: CASSIILEREGPPDTQYF

v_call: TRBV7-9
j_call: TRBJ2-7
cdr3_aa: CASSSFKDPSGGQYF

v_call: TRBV19
j_call: TRBJ2-1
cdr3_aa: CASSMAGWAYHEQFF

v_call: TRBV7-2
j_call: TRBJ2-2
cdr3_aa: CASSLLGGVNTGELFF

v_call: TRBV5-1
j_call: TRBJ1-1
cdr3_aa: CASSHDGTHSFLLDTEAFF

v_call: TRBV21-1
j_call: TRBJ2-7
cdr3_aa: CASSGRDRGIQPSYEQYF

v_call: TRBV29-1
j_call: TRBJ1-1
cdr3_aa: CSKERRRTEAFF

v_call: TRBV30
j_call: TRBJ2-2
cdr3_aa: CAWSVASLAGNTGELFF

v_call: TRBV4-1
j_call: TRBJ2-1
cdr3_aa: CASSRTVLAGGFSYNEQFF

v_call: TRBV7-2
j_call: TRBJ2-1
cdr3_aa: CASSPAGDDGDEQFF

v_call: TRBV6-5
j_call: TRBJ2-3
cdr3_aa: CASQQTRTGADTQYF

v_call: TRBV7-4
j_call: TRBJ2-7
cdr3_aa: CASRQRPDGNGYEQYF

v_call: TRBV30
j_call: TRBJ2-7
cdr3_aa: CASPGLEQYF

v_call: TRBV7-2
j_call: TRBJ2-7
cdr3_aa: CASSEGLGSYEQYF

v_call: TRBV18
j_call: TRBJ2-5
cdr3_aa: CASSPRDQEETQYF

v_call: TRBV6-1
j_call: TRBJ1-2
cdr3_aa: CASSEARSGLGYGYTF

v_call: TRBV6-1
j_call: TRBJ1-5
cdr3_aa: CASSTGPWEPQHF

v_call: TRBV4-3
j_call: TRBJ1-1
cdr3_aa: CASSHTTPGEDDSEAFF

v_call: TRBV5-1
j_call: TRBJ1-4
cdr3_aa: CASSLGNRTGGKLFF

v_call: TRBV19
j_call: TRBJ1-1
cdr3_aa: CASRGRGTHTEAFF

v_call: TRBV27
j_call: TRBJ2-5
cdr3_aa: CASSWRGASGDQETQYF

v_call: TRBV6-1
j_call: TRBJ2-1
cdr3_aa: CASNPGGGSGNEQFF

v_call: TRBV11-2
j_call: TRBJ2-1
cdr3_aa: CASSTGLAGIYNEQFF

v_call: TRBV7-9
j_call: TRBJ1-1
cdr3_aa: CASSLGAEDEAFF

v_call: TRBV28
j_call: TRBJ2-1
cdr3_aa: CASSLAGTDEQFF

v_call: TRBV5-1
j_call: TRBJ1-1
cdr3_aa: CASSSLRQGKAFF

v_call: TRBV7-2
j_call: TRBJ2-1
cdr3_aa: CASSLEGLAAPYNEQFF

v_call: TRBV7-9
j_call: TRBJ1-2
cdr3_aa: CASSLIGDYGYTF

v_call: TRBV19
j_call: TRBJ1-3
cdr3_aa: CASNPGQQPYIPGNTIYF

v_call: TRBV25-1
j_call: TRBJ2-7
cdr3_aa: CASLGWMDRAYEQYF

v_call: TRBV4-3
j_call: TRBJ2-3
cdr3_aa: CASSRNGWGQGDTDTQYF

v_call: TRBV2
j_call: TRBJ2-3
cdr3_aa: CASRTSGNSDTQYF

v_call: TRBV21-1
j_call: TRBJ2-5
cdr3_aa: CASSKRRDSGSGDTETQYF

v_call: TRBV18
j_call: TRBJ2-7
cdr3_aa: CASSPTRFSGGSYEQYF

v_call: TRBV11-2
j_call: TRBJ2-5
cdr3_aa: CASSGIGLAGGGRETQYF

v_call: TRBV19
j_call: TRBJ1-1
cdr3_aa: CASSTGYGTEAFF

v_call: TRBV11-2
j_call: TRBJ2-7
cdr3_aa: CASSSPGQGAYEQYF

v_call: TRBV5-5
j_call: TRBJ2-7
cdr3_aa: CASSSRTSGRAPYEQYF

v_call: TRBV27
j_call: TRBJ2-1
cdr3_aa: CASSQTRANEQFF

v_call: TRBV4-1
j_call: TRBJ2-3
cdr3_aa: CASSQGWREGDTQYF

v_call: TRBV18
j_call: TRBJ1-2
cdr3_aa: CASSPPLSSPGYTF

v_call: TRBV7-2
j_call: TRBJ1-5
cdr3_aa: CASSLKGWKGNQPQHF

v_call: TRBV4-2
j_call: TRBJ2-4
cdr3_aa: CASSQEGAPLAKNIQYF

v_call: TRBV29-1
j_call: TRBJ1-1
cdr3_aa: CSVEDQDRTTEAFF

v_call: TRBV2
j_call: TRBJ2-7
cdr3_aa: CASTVGRLYEQYF

v_call: TRBV5-6
j_call: TRBJ2-7
cdr3_aa: CASSRARNPDVFEQYF

v_call: TRBV30
j_call: TRBJ1-3
cdr3_aa: CAWSLKKVKLSGNTIYF

v_call: TRBV5-1
j_call: TRBJ2-2
cdr3_aa: CASSLGHTTGELFF

v_call: TRBV5-6
j_call: TRBJ2-4
cdr3_aa: CASSLELQGHYIQYF

v_call: TRBV4-3
j_call: TRBJ2-7
cdr3_aa: CASSQAAGYEQYF